This entry lists 6 T cell receptor beta chains sequenced from one sample in a study of cytomegalovirus exposure and HLA in healthy donors. The assay was immunoSEQ multiplex PCR, and TCRdb's table has in-frame clones only and misses some. The table has roughly 200,000 clones, roughly 81% seen once; the top ten hold roughly 1.2%. Material: PBMCs. Receptors were obtained from a woman between 25 and 40 years old in good health and CMV-seronegative.

V gene TRBV7-3 combines with J gene TRBJ1-1; 9 nucleotides agree with TRBD1. The CDR3 is 15 residues long. Germline CDR1 and CDR2: SGHTA and FQGTGA. Unmatched junction bases numbered 12, after V lost 5 bases and J lost 8 bases. Here the CDR3 reads CASSETPGTGPEAFF. CDR3 bases: TGTGCCAGCAGCGAGACACCCGGGACAGGGCCCGAAGCTTTCTTT.

This chain's CDR3 is CASSPPNSNQPQHF. DNA for the CDR3: TGTGCCAGCTCACCCCCCAATAGCAATCAGCCCCAGCATTTT. The chain carries TRBV18 and TRBJ1-5; D ambiguous. Germline V lookup: CDR1 KGHSH, CDR2 LQKENI. The length of the CDR3 is 14 residues. V was cut by 3 bases and J by 0 bases, with 6 bases left in between.

This chain uses TRBV28 with TRBJ2-7; 8 nucleotides agree with TRBD1. CDR1 and CDR2 (germline): MDHEN, SYDVKM. The CDR3 has 16 residues. V lost 1 base to trimming and J lost 2 bases; unmatched junction nucleotides: 7. The CDR3 reads CASSLFPGTGAYEQYF. CDR3 nucleotides: TGTGCCAGCAGTTTATTCCCCGGGACAGGCGCCTACGAGCAGTACTTC. Drawing the rest from reference TRBV28 and TRBJ2-7, the complete variable domain is DVKVTQSSRYLVKRTGEKVFLECVQDMDHENMFWYRQDPGLGLRLIYFSYDVKMKEKGDIPEGYSVSREKKERFSLILESASTNQTSMYLCASSLFPGTGAYEQYFGPGTRLTVT.

The CDR3: CASSYSAGGNEQFF. Written as DNA, the CDR3 is TGTGCCAGCAGTTACTCCGCGGGAGGCAATGAGCAGTTCTTC. V is TRBV6-5 and J is TRBJ2-1; TRBD2 matches at 8 bases. The germline CDR1 and CDR2 sequences are MNHEY and SVGAGI. V was pared by 0 bases and J by 6 bases, with 1 base of the junction left unmatched. The CDR3 has 14 residues.

The CDR3 DNA reads TGTGCCAGCAGCTTATTAGAGGGCTATGGCTACACCTTC. Protein sequence: CASSLLEGYGYTF. The chain recombines TRBV11-2 with TRBJ1-2; the D is unclear. The length of the CDR3 is 13 residues. The ends were cut back, 2 bases at V and 4 bases at J, with 8 bases in the middle. Germline V gene sequence: CDR1 SGHAT, CDR2 FQNNGV. Using reference TRBV11-2 and TRBJ1-2 for the parts outside the CDR3, the full variable domain is EAGVAQSPRYKIIEKRQSVAFWCNPISGHATLYWYQQILGQGPKLLIQFQNNGVVDDSQLPKDRFSAERLKGVDSTLKIQPAKLEDSAVYLCASSLLEGYGYTFGSGTRLTVV.

This clone has just one count. The chain couples TRBV11-1 to TRBJ1-4; D is uncertain. The V gene's germline CDR1 is SGHAT and CDR2 FQDESV (reference sequence). Trimming stripped 1 base from V and 5 bases from J, with 11 bases between. The CDR3 is 15 amino acids. CDR3 in amino acids: CASSLGPGMNEKLFF. The CDR3 DNA sequence: TGTGCCAGCAGCTTAGGTCCGGGGATGAATGAAAAACTGTTTTTT.